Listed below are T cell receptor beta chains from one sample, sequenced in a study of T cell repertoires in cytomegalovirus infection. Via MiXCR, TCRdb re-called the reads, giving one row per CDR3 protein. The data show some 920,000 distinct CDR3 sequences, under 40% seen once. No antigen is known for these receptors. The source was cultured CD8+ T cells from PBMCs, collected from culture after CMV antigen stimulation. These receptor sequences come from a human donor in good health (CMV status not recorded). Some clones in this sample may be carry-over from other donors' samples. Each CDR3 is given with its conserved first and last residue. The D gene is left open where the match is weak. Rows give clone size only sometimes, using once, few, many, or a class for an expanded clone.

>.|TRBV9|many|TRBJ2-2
TGTGCCAGCAAGGTGGGGAACACCGGGGAGCTGTTTTTT
CASKVGNTGELFF
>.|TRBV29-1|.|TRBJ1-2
TGCAGCGTTCGGGAGTCTGATTATGGCTACACCTTC
CSVRESDYGYTF
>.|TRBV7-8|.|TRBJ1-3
TGTGCCAGCAGCCCTAGTAGGCCCAGGGAAAACACCATATATTTT
CASSPSRPRENTIYF
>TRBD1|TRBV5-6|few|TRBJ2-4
TGTGCCAGCAGCTTGGGGACAGGGGGTGGCAAAAACATTCAGTACTTC
CASSLGTGGGKNIQYF
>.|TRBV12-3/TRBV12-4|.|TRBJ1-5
TGTGCCAGCAGCAAATCCTCGACGGGGGTTAGCAATCAGCCCCAGCATTTT
CASSKSSTGVSNQPQHF
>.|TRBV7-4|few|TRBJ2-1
TGTGCCAGCAGTTACAACCGGGCGGATGAGCAGTTCTTC
CASSYNRADEQFF
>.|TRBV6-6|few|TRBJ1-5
TGTGCCAGCAGCCTGGGACCTCATAGCAATCAGCCCCAGCATTTT
CASSLGPHSNQPQHF
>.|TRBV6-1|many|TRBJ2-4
TGTGCCACCACGGGCCCGATTGGGGGTCTACCCAAAAACATTCAGTACTTC
CATTGPIGGLPKNIQYF
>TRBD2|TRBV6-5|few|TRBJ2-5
TGTGCCAGCAGTTATTGGCCCTCTCCGGGAGGAGCTCAAGAGACCCAGTACTTC
CASSYWPSPGGAQETQYF
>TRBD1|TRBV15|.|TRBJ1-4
TGTGCCACCAGCCGCGGCAGGGGGAATGAAAAACTGTTTTTT
CATSRGRGNEKLFF
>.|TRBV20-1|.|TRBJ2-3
TGCAGTGCTAGAGTCACAGATACGCAGTATTTT
CSARVTDTQYF
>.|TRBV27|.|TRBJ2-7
TGTGCCAGCAGTTTATCCCCTACAGTTCTGACCTACGAGCAGTACTTC
CASSLSPTVLTYEQYF
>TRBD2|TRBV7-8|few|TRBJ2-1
TGTGCCAGCAGCCACACTAGCGGGGGGAGCGATGAGCAGTTCTTC
CASSHTSGGSDEQFF
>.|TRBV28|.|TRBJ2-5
TGTGCCAGCAGTTTTGTAGGTGAAGAGACCCAGTACTTC
CASSFVGEETQYF
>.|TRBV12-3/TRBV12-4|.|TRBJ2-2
TGTGCCAGCAGTTCATCGACAGCCACCGGGGAGCTGTTTTTT
CASSSSTATGELFF
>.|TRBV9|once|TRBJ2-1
TGTGCCAGCAGCGTAGTAGGGAAACCGGTTAACTCCTACAATGAGCAGTTCTTC
CASSVVGKPVNSYNEQFF
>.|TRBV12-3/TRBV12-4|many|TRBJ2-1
TGTGCCAGCAGTTTTTTCCCAGGGAACAATGAGCAGTTCTTC
CASSFFPGNNEQFF
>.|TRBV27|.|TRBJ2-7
TGTGCCAGCAGTCCCGGGGGGCCGGACTCCGAGCAGTACTTC
CASSPGGPDSEQYF
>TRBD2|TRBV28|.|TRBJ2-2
TGTGCCAGCAGTTGGCTAGCGGGGAACACCGGGGAGCTGTTTTTT
CASSWLAGNTGELFF
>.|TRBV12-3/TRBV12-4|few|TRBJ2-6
TGTGCCAGCAGTCCCCAAGGGCAGGGTAGGGCCAACGTCCTGACTTTC
CASSPQGQGRANVLTF
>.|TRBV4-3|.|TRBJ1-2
TGCGCCAGCAGCCAAGAGCACAGGCCCAAGGATGGCTACACCTTC
CASSQEHRPKDGYTF
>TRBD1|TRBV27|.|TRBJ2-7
TGTGCCAGCATTAACAGGGGGACCTACGAGCAGTACTTC
CASINRGTYEQYF
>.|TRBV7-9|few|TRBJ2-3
TGTGCCAGCAGCGAAATTTGGACAGATACGCAGTATTTT
CASSEIWTDTQYF
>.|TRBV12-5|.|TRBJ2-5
TGTGCTAGTGGGGACCGGGCCGCTGGGACCCAGTACTTC
CASGDRAAGTQYF
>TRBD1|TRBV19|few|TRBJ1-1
TGTGCCAGTAGTATCGGGACAGGGGGAAAGAACACTGAAGCTTTCTTT
CASSIGTGGKNTEAFF
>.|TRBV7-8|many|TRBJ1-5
TGTGCCAGCAGCTCCACCAAGCCGACAATGAGCAATCAGCCCCAGCATTTT
CASSSTKPTMSNQPQHF
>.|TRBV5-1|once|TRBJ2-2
TGCGCCAGCGGGCCGAGGGGGGACACCGGGGAGCTGTTTTTT
CASGPRGDTGELFF
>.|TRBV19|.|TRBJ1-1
TGTGCCAGTAGTACAAACTTACGGGGGATGAACACTGAAGCTTTCTTT
CASSTNLRGMNTEAFF
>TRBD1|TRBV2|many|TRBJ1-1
TGTGCCAGCAGTGAATCCGGGACAGGGGAGTTTGAAGCTTTCTTT
CASSESGTGEFEAFF
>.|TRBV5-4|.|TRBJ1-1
TGTGCTACAGGGTTGGCGTACACTGAAGCTTTCTTT
CATGLAYTEAFF
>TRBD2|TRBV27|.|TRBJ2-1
TGTGCCAGCAGTCTCCGGACTAGCGGGGCCTTCTACAATGAGCAGTTCTTC
CASSLRTSGAFYNEQFF
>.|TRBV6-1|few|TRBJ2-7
TGTGCCAGCAGTAGGGGGGGAAGGTACGAGCAGTACTTC
CASSRGGRYEQYF
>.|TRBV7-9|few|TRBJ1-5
TGTGCCAGCAGCTTCGGAGAATTTAACAATCAGCCCCAGCATTTT
CASSFGEFNNQPQHF